This T cell receptor (beta chain) stems from a study of cytomegalovirus exposure and HLA in healthy donors. Findings and caveats of the study: Altogether, more than 150 TCR beta chains were recorded as cytomegalovirus-associated.

The CDR3 is made up of 9 amino acids. Germline V lookup: CDR1 DFQATT, CDR2 SNEGSKA (reference sequence). Regarding this clone: What it binds is unknown. Germline is not matched at one junction end, which may reflect a read error.

Method: immunoSEQ multiplex PCR; TCRdb's copy keeps in-frame clones and lacks some. This table has 200,000 to 250,000 clones, roughly 84% appearing once. The clonotype originates from a woman aged 25 to 39 in good health and CMV-seropositive. The J gene is TRBJ2-7, the V gene TRBV20-1; D is possibly TRBD2 (6 bases). The sequenced sample was PBMCs. This CDR3 reads CSARAGGWF. In DNA, the CDR3 is TGCAGTGCTAGAGCTGGAGGGTGGTTC.